This paragraph reports one T cell receptor beta chain. Antigen unknown. Trimming removed 6 bases at V and 3 bases at J, with 11 bases between. This CDR3 is built from 14 residues. Per germline, CDR1 MRHNA and CDR2 SNTAGT. The data were produced by immunoSEQ multiplex PCR, yet TCRdb's version contains in-frame clones alone and is incomplete. The table records approximately 120,000 clones, approximately 90% of them present only once. The data were obtained in a study of identifying expanded T cells in peripheral blood. General study findings and limits: Approximately 2-week clone count variance significantly increased as total template count grew. Differentially abundant clones: around 1.2 between replicates, about 15 at around 15 days, less than 25 at four.

The rearrangement uses TRBV6-4 and TRBJ2-2; D remains unclear. This receptor was obtained from a person between 18 and 75 years old in good health. Material for sequencing was blood. This CDR3 is CASSGGSHTGELFF. Here the CDR3 DNA reads TGTGCCAGCAGCGGCGGCTCTCACACCGGGGAGCTGTTTTTT.